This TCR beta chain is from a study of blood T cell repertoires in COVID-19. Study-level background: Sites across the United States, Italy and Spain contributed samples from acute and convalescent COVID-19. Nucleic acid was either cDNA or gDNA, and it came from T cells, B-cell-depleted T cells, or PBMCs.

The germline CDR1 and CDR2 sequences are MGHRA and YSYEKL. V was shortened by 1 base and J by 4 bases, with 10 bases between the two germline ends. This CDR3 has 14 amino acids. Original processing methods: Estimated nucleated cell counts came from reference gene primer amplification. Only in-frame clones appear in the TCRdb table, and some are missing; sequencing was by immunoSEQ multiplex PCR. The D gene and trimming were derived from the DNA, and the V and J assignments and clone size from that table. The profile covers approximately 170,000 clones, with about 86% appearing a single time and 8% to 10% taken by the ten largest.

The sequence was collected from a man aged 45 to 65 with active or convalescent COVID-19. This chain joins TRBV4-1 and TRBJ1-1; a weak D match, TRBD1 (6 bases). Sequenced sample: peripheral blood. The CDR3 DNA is TGCGCCAGCAGCCAAGGGGGGCGCCCCACTGAAGCTTTCTTT. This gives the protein CASSQGGRPTEAFF.